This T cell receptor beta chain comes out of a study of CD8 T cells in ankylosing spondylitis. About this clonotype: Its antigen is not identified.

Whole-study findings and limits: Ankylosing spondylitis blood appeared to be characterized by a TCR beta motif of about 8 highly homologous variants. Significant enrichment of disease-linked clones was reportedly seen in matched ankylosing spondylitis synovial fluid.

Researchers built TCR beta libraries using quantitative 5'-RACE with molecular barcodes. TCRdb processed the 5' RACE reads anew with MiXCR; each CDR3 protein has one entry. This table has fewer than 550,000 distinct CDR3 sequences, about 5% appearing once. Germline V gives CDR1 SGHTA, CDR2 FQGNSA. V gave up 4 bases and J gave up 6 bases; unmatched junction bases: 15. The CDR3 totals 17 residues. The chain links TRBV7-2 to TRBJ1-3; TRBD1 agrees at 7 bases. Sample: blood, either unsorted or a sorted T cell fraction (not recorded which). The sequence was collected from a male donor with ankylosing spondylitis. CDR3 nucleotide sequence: TGTGCCAGCAGCTATTATCCAAGGGGGCGATCGGAAAACACCATATATTTT. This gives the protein CASSYYPRGRSENTIYF.